Given below is one T cell receptor (beta chain) in context. The specificity of this receptor is unknown. No much larger clonotype is one base removed from it; base qualities were not supplied. TCRbeta CDR3 regions were amplified from genomic DNA using the immunoSEQ Assay, a bias-controlled multiplex PCR. Per the source publication's procedure: Nucleated cell counts per sample were estimated from amplification of reference gene primers within the assay. Sequence reads were collapsed and filtered to measure the absolute abundance of every unique TCRbeta CDR3 rearrangement. For each sample, productive Simpson clonality was calculated as the square root of Simpson's diversity index across productive rearrangements. TCRdb provides this immuneACCESS table in a form limited to in-frame rearrangements. Some clones are lacking; in checked studies, under half of them reflect an unresolved V gene, and why the rest are absent is not known. V and J calls plus clone size are reproduced from that table; the DNA served to infer D and trimming. Counted in this sample were 200,000 to 300,000 clones; 82% of them appeared once. 1.5% to 2% of the sample is held by the ten biggest clonotypes.

This sample is part of a study of blood T cell repertoires in COVID-19 (TCRdb year 2020). As for the study more broadly: The collaborator samples originated in the United States, Italy and Spain and spanned the acute and convalescent phases of COVID-19. The material from the prospective study consisted of cDNA or gDNA derived from T cells, B-cell-depleted T cells, or PBMCs. The dataset comprised deeply sampled blood TCRbeta repertoires from subjects exposed to, actively infected with, or recovered from COVID-19. A freely available public database, intended as a resource for researchers studying the immune response to SARS-CoV-2, is where the repertoires were released. The samples were drawn from the first 160 participants of the ongoing ImmuneRACE study and from 1,254 subjects provided by 6 global collaborators. Sample metadata almost always included a de-identified subject ID, COVID-19 status, age in years and sex. Where available, HLA class I and class II types were taken from metadata supplied by the sample provider and were not determined by assay-based typing.

The collaborating institutions used their own protocols to collect whole blood in K2EDTA tubes. For TCRbeta analysis, collaborators shipped samples in one of three forms: frozen whole blood, isolated PBMCs, or DNA extracted from either of those sample types. V drops 4 bases and J drops 3 bases, leaving 11 bases in between. CDR1 SGHTS and CDR2 YDEGEE were looked up in the germline V gene. The cysteine opens and the phenylalanine closes a CDR3 of 14 amino acids. The DNA shown is the 42-base CDR3, in frame from base 1. Overall study outcomes, separate from this receptor: How much clinical and demographic metadata was included differed by source and by participant, and the metadata was provided uncurated.

The rearranged chain carries TRBV5-8 and TRBJ1-5, and perhaps TRBD1 as D gene, on 5 matching bases. The sample was peripheral blood. The sequence was collected from a woman of 80 years or more with acute or convalescent COVID-19. DNA sequence: TGTGCCAGCAGCGCGGGACTGAACAATCAGCCCCAGCATTTT. Its protein product is CASSAGLNNQPQHF.